The sample holds a few counts of the clone carrying this T cell receptor (beta chain). Its antigen is undetermined. The use of a sample-barcoded 5' primer and a J-beta primer mix characterized a second PCR of about 7 to 12 cycles. Each cDNA molecule was tagged by a template-switch adaptor with 12 random nucleotides. A single record per CDR3 protein comes from TCRdb applying MiXCR to the 5' RACE reads. Among 800,000 to 1,300,000 distinct CDR3 sequences listed, approximately 26% were seen once. The record originates from a study of blood T cells in healthy people across ages. Study results and limitations: With age, beta diversity per million T cells declined roughly linearly, significantly by around 43. TCR beta diversity tracked closely with naive T cell percentage.

The same data also contributed to another study, on T cells of mothers and their children. That study adds: Whether related or unrelated, pairs show similar shaping of TCR recombination output by thymic selection.

The sample comprised blood. The TCR was taken from a girl aged 2-10 years in good health.

The CDR3 sequence: CASSLHGTPLGEQYF. The DNA of the CDR3 is TGTGCCAGCAGCCTACACGGGACTCCCCTGGGGGAGCAGTACTTC. The rearrangement uses TRBV27 and TRBJ2-7; tentative D call: TRBD2 (6 bases). Deletions cut 6 bases from V and 7 bases from J, with 22 bases between. Germline lookup yields CDR1 MNHEY and CDR2 SMNVEV (reference sequence). CDR3 length: 15 amino acids.